A selection of T cell receptor beta chains follows, all from one sample in a study of blood T cell repertoires in COVID-19. Repertoires were generated with immunoSEQ multiplex PCR, while TCRdb's copy carries only in-frame clones and drops some. The sample shows approximately 260,000 clones, 85% to 90% of them seen only once. Sequenced input: peripheral blood. The receptors come from a woman aged 40 to 50 with acute or convalescent COVID-19. Each CDR3 is given without its conserved first and last residue. Each record gives: D gene, V gene, J gene, clone size, CDR3 protein. D genes are given only for firm matches. For some rows the clone size is stated as once, few or many, or as a class when expanded; others skip it.

NA	TRBV5-4	TRBJ1-2	NA	ASSQPGGRGDGYT
NA	TRBV2	TRBJ1-5	NA	ASNVESNQPQH
NA	TRBV5-1	TRBJ2-5	NA	ASSLVIQAQTQY
NA	TRBV4-1	TRBJ1-5	NA	ASSQGGGQPQH
TRBD1	TRBV27	TRBJ1-2	NA	ASSPGGSRVYGYT
NA	TRBV7-8	TRBJ1-1	once	ASSSRGGARTEAF
NA	TRBV24-1	TRBJ1-2	NA	ATSDGGNYGYT
TRBD1	TRBV5-1	TRBJ2-2	NA	ASSPGDRVDGELF
NA	TRBV10-3	TRBJ1-1	once	AINGIGVGTEAF
TRBD1	TRBV14	TRBJ1-1	NA	ASSRVGQGAPFFMNTEAF
TRBD1	TRBV19	TRBJ1-5	NA	ASSTGQGNQPQH
NA	TRBV6-2/TRBV6-3	TRBJ2-3	NA	ASSYSLRVIPTLTDTQY
NA	TRBV6-5	TRBJ1-1	NA	ASSYKRQVNTEAF
NA	TRBV19	TRBJ1-2	NA	ASQRQGYGYT
TRBD2	TRBV2	TRBJ2-3	NA	ASSENRGGTDTQY
TRBD1	TRBV6-2/TRBV6-3	TRBJ1-5	NA	ASSHGDRGGSNQPQH
TRBD2	TRBV24-1	TRBJ2-2	NA	ATSWGLAGVTGELF
TRBD1	TRBV5-1	TRBJ1-2	NA	ASSLVGQGYGYT
NA	TRBV18	TRBJ2-5	NA	ASSPEEGTQETQY
NA	TRBV18	TRBJ2-4	few	ASSPERQNIQY
NA	TRBV6-5	TRBJ2-2	NA	ASSYPEGVGTGELF
NA	TRBV24-1	TRBJ2-5	NA	ATSGAGFQETQY
NA	TRBV11-3	TRBJ1-4	NA	ASSLGAGATNEKLF
NA	TRBV25-1	TRBJ1-4	NA	ASSASGAMNEKLF
TRBD1	TRBV6-4	TRBJ2-2	NA	ASSPQGSGTGELF
NA	TRBV18	TRBJ2-2	NA	ASSPMAHLPAITGELF
NA	TRBV27	TRBJ1-2	NA	ASSVTGANYGYT
NA	TRBV19	TRBJ1-6	NA	ASSIDYSYNSPLH